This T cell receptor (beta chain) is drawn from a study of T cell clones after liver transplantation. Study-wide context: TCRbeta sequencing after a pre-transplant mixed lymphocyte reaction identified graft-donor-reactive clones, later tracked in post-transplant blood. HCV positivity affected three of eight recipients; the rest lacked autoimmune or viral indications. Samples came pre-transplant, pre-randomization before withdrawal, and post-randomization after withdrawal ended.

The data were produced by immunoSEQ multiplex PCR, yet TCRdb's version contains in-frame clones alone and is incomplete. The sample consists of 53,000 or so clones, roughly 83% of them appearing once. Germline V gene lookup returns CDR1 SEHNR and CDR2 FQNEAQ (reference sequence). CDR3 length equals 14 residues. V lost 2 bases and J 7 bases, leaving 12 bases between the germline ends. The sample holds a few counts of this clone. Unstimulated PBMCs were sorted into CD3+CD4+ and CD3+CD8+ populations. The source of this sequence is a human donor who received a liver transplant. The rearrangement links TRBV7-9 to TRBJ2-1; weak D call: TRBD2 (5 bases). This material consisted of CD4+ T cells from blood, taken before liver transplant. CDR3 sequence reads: CASSLMGVSNEQFF. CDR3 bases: TGTGCCAGCAGCTTAATGGGAGTTAGTAATGAGCAGTTCTTC.